Given below is one TCR beta chain in context. This sample is part of a study of CD8+ T cells in alopecia areata. Extraction of RNA preceded its reverse transcription into cDNA, which served as the sequencing template. Assay used: immunoSEQ multiplex PCR; TCRdb lists only in-frame clones, some missing. The table includes about 150,000 clones, approximately 87% detected once. V was clipped by 3 bases and J by 3 bases, with 13 bases between them. Germline loops: CDR1 LNHDA, CDR2 SQIVND (reference sequence). The CDR3 covers 15 residues. Sample: CD8+ T cells sorted from blood, taken at week 0. This receptor was obtained from a human donor with alopecia areata. The genes are TRBV19 and TRBJ2-3, with D possibly TRBD2 on 6 matching bases. CDR3 DNA sequence: TGTGCCAGTAGTATCGATTTAGCGGCAACAGATACGCAGTATTTT. Amino acid sequence: CASSIDLAATDTQYF.